These 19 T cell receptor beta chains were all obtained from the same sample, sequenced in a study of blood T cell repertoires in COVID-19. Here immunoSEQ multiplex PCR was the method, and the copy in TCRdb shows in-frame clones only, minus some. The sample carries about 190,000 clones, around four fifths recorded once. Sequences were obtained from peripheral blood. Source of these receptors: a human donor in a cohort sampled during active COVID-19.

This clone has only a few counts. The chain recombines TRBV27 with TRBJ1-1; D is perhaps TRBD1 (5 bases). From germline, CDR1 is MNHEY and CDR2 SMNVEV (reference sequence). The V and J ends lost 6 bases and 4 bases respectively, with 15 bases between them. The CDR3 loop spans 14 amino acids. In DNA, the CDR3 is TGTGCCAGCAGCCGCCAGGGCTTCGGCACTGAAGCTTTCTTT. It is translated as CASSRQGFGTEAFF.

The chain joins TRBV10-2 to TRBJ1-4, with unresolved D. Germline V lookup: CDR1 WSHSY, CDR2 SAAADI. The CDR3 is made up of 17 amino acids. V was cut by 2 bases and J by 8 bases, with 21 bases left in between. The CDR3 loop reads CASSEPPARHNLEKLFF. CDR3 sequence (DNA): TGCGCCAGCAGTGAGCCCCCGGCGAGGCATAACCTCGAAAAACTGTTTTTT.

The chain combines TRBV3-1 (or the pseudogene TRBV3-2) with TRBJ1-1; TRBD1 matches 8 bases. Germline V gene sequence: CDR1 LGHDT, CDR2 YNNKEL (reference sequence). CDR3 length: 14 residues. J was trimmed by 6 bases and V by 1 base; bases with no gene match: 4. This chain's CDR3 is CASSQARRGPEAFF. CDR3 nucleotides: TGTGCCAGCAGCCAAGCACGCAGGGGGCCTGAAGCTTTCTTT.

Of note for this clone: As the CDR3 is not closed by the conserved phenylalanine or tryptophan, this likely results from a read error. Because the CDR3's place on the DNA is in doubt, the DNA is left out and the CDR3 is given as listed by TCRdb. This chain joins TRBV28 and TRBJ2-7; the table's D call TRBD2 went unverified against the DNA. From germline, CDR1 is MDHEN and CDR2 SYDVKM. The CDR3 is 13 residues long, ends included. This CDR3 is CASSLGITGTSYI.

This chain joins TRBV6-5 and TRBJ2-3, with 9 bases aligning to TRBD1. Germline assignment: CDR1 MNHEY and CDR2 SVGAGI. V trimming: 8 bases; J trimming: 6 bases; junction bases outside the gene matches: 6. The CDR3 consists of 13 residues. The CDR3 here is CASSQGARDTQYF. The CDR3 DNA sequence: TGTGCCAGCTCACAGGGGGCAAGGGATACGCAGTATTTT.

V and J are TRBV7-8 and TRBJ2-2; D gene uncertain. Looked up from germline, CDR1 is SGHVS and CDR2 is FQNEAQ. The V gene lost 7 bases and the J gene lost 5 bases, with 17 bases spanning the gap. The CDR3 is 15 amino acids. DNA for the CDR3: TGTGCCAGCAACCGGATAGAGCCCGTAACCGGGGAGCTGTTTTTT. This gives the protein CASNRIEPVTGELFF.

The V and J genes are TRBV6-5 and TRBJ2-1; a possible D gene is TRBD1 (5 bases). CDR1 MNHEY and CDR2 SVGAGI come from the germline V gene. The CDR3 extends over 12 amino acids. Between the trimmed V and J ends, which lost 7 bases and 6 bases, there was a span of 10 bases. The CDR3 bases are TGTGCCAGCACCTTGGGGCCCAATGAGCAGTTCTTC. Amino acid sequence: CASTLGPNEQFF.

The V and J genes are TRBV3-1 (or the pseudogene TRBV3-2) and TRBJ1-5; D not resolved. Germline V lookup: CDR1 LGHDT, CDR2 YNNKEL (reference sequence). The CDR3 has 14 amino acids. V lost 1 base and J lost 4, with 8 bases in between. CDR3 loop: CASSQGLTNQPQHF. CDR3 bases: TGTGCCAGCAGCCAAGGTCTGACTAATCAGCCCCAGCATTTT.

This clone occurred once. The rearrangement links TRBV7-9 to TRBJ1-2; the match to TRBD1 covers 10 bases. Trimming removed 7 bases from V and 4 bases from J; junction bases left unmatched: 6. CDR1 SEHNR and CDR2 FQNEAQ come from the germline V gene (reference sequence). This CDR3 has 14 amino acids. The CDR3 region is CASTPGQGSYGYTF. The CDR3, as DNA: TGTGCCAGCACCCCGGGACAGGGGAGCTATGGCTACACCTTC.

The genes are TRBV3-1 (or the pseudogene TRBV3-2) and TRBJ2-7; D uncertain. The V and J ends lost 0 bases and 9 bases respectively, with 9 bases between them. This CDR3 has 12 residues. Germline loops: CDR1 LGHDT, CDR2 YNNKEL (reference sequence). The chain's CDR3 is CASSQDAVRQYF. In nucleotides, the CDR3 is TGTGCCAGCAGCCAAGACGCGGTAAGGCAGTACTTC.

This rearrangement joins TRBV28 to TRBJ2-1; D possibly corresponds to TRBD2 (7 bases). Germline assignment: CDR1 MDHEN and CDR2 SYDVKM. V was shortened by 6 bases and J by 0 bases, with 15 bases between the two germline ends. This CDR3 region has 16 residues. The CDR3 loop reads CASSRGGAPSYNEQFF. CDR3 bases: TGTGCCAGCAGCCGAGGGGGGGCCCCCTCCTACAATGAGCAGTTCTTC.

This rearrangement joins TRBV7-3 to TRBJ1-3, with D perhaps TRBD1 (6 bases). This CDR3 region has 16 residues. Germline values: CDR1 SGHTA, CDR2 FQGTGA. V lost 2 bases and J 0 bases, leaving 11 bases between the germline ends. The CDR3 DNA is TGTGCCAGCAGCTTAGAGGGACAACTCTCTGGAAACACCATATATTTT. Its protein product is CASSLEGQLSGNTIYF.

This chain joins TRBV19 and TRBJ2-5; 9 bases agree with TRBD1. V shed 6 bases and J 5 bases; nucleotides not matched to a gene: 13. This CDR3 region has 16 residues. The germline gives CDR1 LNHDA, CDR2 SQIVND (reference sequence). CDR3 DNA: TGTGCCAGTAGCCGACTAACCACAGGGGGCGGGGAGACCCAGTACTTC. Protein sequence: CASSRLTTGGGETQYF.

In its sample, this clone was seen many times. The V call is TRBV4-2, the J call TRBJ2-2; the D gene is possibly TRBD2 (5 bases). The CDR3 runs 14 residues. Per the germline V gene, CDR1 is LGHNA and CDR2 is YNFKEQ. V lost 0 bases, J lost 5 bases, and 7 bases lay in between. The chain's CDR3 is CASSQDQRTGELFF. The CDR3 bases are TGTGCCAGCAGCCAAGATCAGCGGACCGGGGAGCTGTTTTTT.

The rearrangement uses TRBV7-9 and TRBJ1-4; tentative D call: TRBD1 (6 bases). The V and J ends lost 5 bases and 8 bases respectively, with 18 bases between them. The CDR3 contains 15 residues. The germline V gene encodes CDR1 SEHNR and CDR2 FQNEAQ (reference sequence). Written as DNA, the CDR3 is TGTGCCAGCAGCCAAATCGTGGGGACATCCGAAAAACTGTTTTTT. Protein product: CASSQIVGTSEKLFF.

The chain is built from TRBV3-1 (or the pseudogene TRBV3-2) and TRBJ1-1; 9 bases align to TRBD1. Germline CDR1 reads LGHDT; CDR2 reads YNNKEL (reference sequence). Trimming removed 4 bases from V and 0 bases from J; junction bases left unmatched: 3. CDR3 size: 15 residues. CDR3 protein: CASSRGQGLNTEAFF. CDR3 sequence (DNA): TGTGCCAGCAGCCGGGGACAGGGCTTGAACACTGAAGCTTTCTTT.

This chain connects TRBV25-1 to TRBJ2-2; TRBD1 matches 7 bases. This CDR3 has 13 amino acids. V shed 4 bases, J shed 4 bases, and the junction held 0 bases outside the gene matches. Germline V gene sequence: CDR1 MGHDK, CDR2 SYGVNS. Written as DNA, the CDR3 is TGTGCCAGCAGTGGGACAGGCACCGGGGAGCTGTTTTTT. Translated, it gives CASSGTGTGELFF.

This chain joins TRBV7-9 and TRBJ1-6, with unresolved D. The germline CDR1 and CDR2 sequences are SEHNR and FQNEAQ (reference sequence). This CDR3 is built from 13 residues. The ends were cut back, 3 bases at V and 16 bases at J, with 16 bases in the middle. This chain's CDR3 is CASSFSPTGGLHF. As DNA, the CDR3 is TGTGCCAGCAGCTTTTCCCCTACCGGTGGTCTCCACTTT.

This chain connects TRBV7-9 to TRBJ2-5; D unclear. The CDR3 runs 11 residues. The germline CDR1 and CDR2 sequences are SEHNR and FQNEAQ (reference sequence). The germline V and J ends were trimmed by 7 bases and 4 bases, with 7 bases remaining between them. CDR3 residues: CASTIGETQYF. The CDR3 nucleotides are TGTGCCAGCACCATCGGAGAGACCCAGTACTTC. Combining the CDR3 with reference TRBV7-9 and TRBJ2-5 gives the whole variable domain DTGVSQNPRHKITKRGQNVTFRCDPISEHNRLYWYRQTLGQGPEFLTYFQNEAQLEKSRLLSDRFSAERPKGSFSTLEIQRTEQGDSAMYLCASTIGETQYFGPGTRLLVL.